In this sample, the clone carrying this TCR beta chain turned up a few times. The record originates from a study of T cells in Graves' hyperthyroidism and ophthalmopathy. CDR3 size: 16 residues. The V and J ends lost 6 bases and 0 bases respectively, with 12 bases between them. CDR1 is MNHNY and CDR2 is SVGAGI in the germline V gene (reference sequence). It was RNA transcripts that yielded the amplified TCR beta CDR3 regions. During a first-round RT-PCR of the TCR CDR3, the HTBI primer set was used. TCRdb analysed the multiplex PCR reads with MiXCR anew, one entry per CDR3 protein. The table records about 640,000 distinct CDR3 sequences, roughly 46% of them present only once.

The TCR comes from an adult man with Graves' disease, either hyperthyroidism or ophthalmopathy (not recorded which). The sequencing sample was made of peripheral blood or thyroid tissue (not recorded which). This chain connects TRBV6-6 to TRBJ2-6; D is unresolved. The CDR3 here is CASSDRLLSGANVLTF. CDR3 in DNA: TGTGCCAGCAGCGATAGACTGCTCTCTGGGGCCAACGTCCTGACTTTC.